This TCR beta chain emerged from a study of shared clonotypes between healthy human individuals. Some clones are missing from TCRdb's copy, which holds only in-frame ones; the method was immunoSEQ multiplex PCR. The sample holds about 2.4 million clones, approximately 92% seen once. This CDR3 spans 15 amino acids. Germline V lookup: CDR1 MNHNS, CDR2 SASEGT. Trimming left V 0 bases short and J 8 bases short, with 16 bases between. The chain has TRBV6-1 and TRBJ1-2, with a tentative D call TRBD1 (5 bases). The sequenced sample was naive CD4+ T cells sorted from blood. Subset in this sample: CD45RA+ positively selected. This clonotype was obtained from a man aged 18 to 29 in good health. CDR3 protein: CASSEAVTGRRGYTF. CDR3 in DNA: TGTGCCAGCAGTGAAGCGGTCACAGGCCGGCGAGGCTACACCTTC.